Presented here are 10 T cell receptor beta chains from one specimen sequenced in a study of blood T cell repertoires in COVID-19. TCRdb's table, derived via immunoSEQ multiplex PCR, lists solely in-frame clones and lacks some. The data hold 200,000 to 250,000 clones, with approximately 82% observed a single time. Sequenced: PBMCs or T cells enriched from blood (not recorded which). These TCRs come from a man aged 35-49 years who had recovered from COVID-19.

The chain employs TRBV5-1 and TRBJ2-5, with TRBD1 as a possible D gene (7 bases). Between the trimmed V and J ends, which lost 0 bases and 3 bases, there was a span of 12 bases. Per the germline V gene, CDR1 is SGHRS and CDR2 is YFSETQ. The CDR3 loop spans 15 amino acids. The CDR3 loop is CASSLAGGREETQYF. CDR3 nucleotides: TGCGCCAGCAGCTTGGCAGGGGGGAGAGAAGAGACCCAGTACTTC.

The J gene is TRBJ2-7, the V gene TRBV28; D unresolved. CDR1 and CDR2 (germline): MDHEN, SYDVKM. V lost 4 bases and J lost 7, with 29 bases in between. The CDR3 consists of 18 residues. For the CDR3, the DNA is TGTGCCAGCAGTTCAAGTGGGCTGGGTCTCCACTCCGTAATGGAGCAGTACTTC. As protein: CASSSSGLGLHSVMEQYF.

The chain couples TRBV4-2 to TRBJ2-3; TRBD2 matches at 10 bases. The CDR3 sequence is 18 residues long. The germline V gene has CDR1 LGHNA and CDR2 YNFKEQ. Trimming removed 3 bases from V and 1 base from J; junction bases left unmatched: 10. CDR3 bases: TGTGCCAGCAGCCACAGCCCCGTAGGACTAGCGGGCACAGATACGCAGTATTTT. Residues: CASSHSPVGLAGTDTQYF.

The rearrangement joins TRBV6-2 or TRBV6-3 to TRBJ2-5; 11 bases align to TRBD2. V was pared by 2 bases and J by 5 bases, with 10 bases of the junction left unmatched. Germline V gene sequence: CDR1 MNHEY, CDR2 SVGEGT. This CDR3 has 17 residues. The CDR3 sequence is CASSYRIAGGPRETQYF. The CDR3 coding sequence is TGTGCCAGCAGTTACCGAATAGCGGGAGGGCCGCGGGAGACCCAGTACTTC.

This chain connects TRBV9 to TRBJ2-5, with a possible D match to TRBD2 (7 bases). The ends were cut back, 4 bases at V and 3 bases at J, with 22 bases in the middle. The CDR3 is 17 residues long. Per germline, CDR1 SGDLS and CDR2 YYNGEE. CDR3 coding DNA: TGTGCCAGCAGCCCGAGGAGGGAGGGAGGGGGAAAAGAGACCCAGTACTTC. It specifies CASSPRREGGGKETQYF. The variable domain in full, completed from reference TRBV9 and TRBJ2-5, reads DSGVTQTPKHLITATGQRVTLRCSPRSGDLSVYWYQQSLDQGLQFLIQYYNGEERAKGNILERFSAQQFPDLHSELNLSSLELGDSALYFCASSPRREGGGKETQYFGPGTRLLVL.

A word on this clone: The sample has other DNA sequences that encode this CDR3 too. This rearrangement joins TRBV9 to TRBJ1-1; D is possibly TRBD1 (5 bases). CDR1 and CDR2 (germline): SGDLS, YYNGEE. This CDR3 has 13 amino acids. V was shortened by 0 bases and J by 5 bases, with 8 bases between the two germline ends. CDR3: CASSVGGRTEAFF. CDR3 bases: TGTGCCAGCAGCGTAGGGGGCAGGACTGAAGCTTTCTTT.

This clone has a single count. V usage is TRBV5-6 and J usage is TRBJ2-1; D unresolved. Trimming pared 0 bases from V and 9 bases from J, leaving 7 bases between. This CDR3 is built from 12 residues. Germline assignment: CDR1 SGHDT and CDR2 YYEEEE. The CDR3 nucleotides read TGTGCCAGCAGCTTGGATCTAGGTGAGCAGTTCTTC. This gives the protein CASSLDLGEQFF.

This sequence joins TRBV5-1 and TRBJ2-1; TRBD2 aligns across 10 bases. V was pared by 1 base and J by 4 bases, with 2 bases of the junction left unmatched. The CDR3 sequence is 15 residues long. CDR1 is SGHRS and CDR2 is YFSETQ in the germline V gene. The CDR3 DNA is TGCGCCAGCAGCTTGAGGACTAGCGGATACAATGAGCAGTTCTTC. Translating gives CASSLRTSGYNEQFF. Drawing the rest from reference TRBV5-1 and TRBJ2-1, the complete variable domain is KAGVTQTPRYLIKTRGQQVTLSCSPISGHRSVSWYQQTPGQGLQFLFEYFSETQRNKGNFPGRFSGRQFSNSRSEMNVSTLELGDSALYLCASSLRTSGYNEQFFGPGTRLTVL.

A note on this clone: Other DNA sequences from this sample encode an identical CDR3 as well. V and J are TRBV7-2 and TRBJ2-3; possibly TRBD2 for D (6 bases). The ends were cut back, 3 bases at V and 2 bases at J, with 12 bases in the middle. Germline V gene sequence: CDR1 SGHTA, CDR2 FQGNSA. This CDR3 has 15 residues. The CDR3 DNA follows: TGTGCCAGCAGCTTGGCGGGGACTTCCACAGATACGCAGTATTTT. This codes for CASSLAGTSTDTQYF. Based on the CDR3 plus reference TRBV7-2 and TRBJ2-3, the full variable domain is GAGVSQSPSNKVTEKGKDVELRCDPISGHTALYWYRQSLGQGLEFLIYFQGNSAPDKSGLPSDRFSAERTGGSVSTLTIQRTQQEDSAVYLCASSLAGTSTDTQYFGPGTRLTVL.

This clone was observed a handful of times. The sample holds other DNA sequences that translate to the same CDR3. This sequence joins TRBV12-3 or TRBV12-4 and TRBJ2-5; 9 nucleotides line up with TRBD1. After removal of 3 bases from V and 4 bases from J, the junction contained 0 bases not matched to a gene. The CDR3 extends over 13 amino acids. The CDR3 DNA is TGTGCCAGCAGTTTGACAGGGGGAGAGACCCAGTACTTC. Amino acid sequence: CASSLTGGETQYF.